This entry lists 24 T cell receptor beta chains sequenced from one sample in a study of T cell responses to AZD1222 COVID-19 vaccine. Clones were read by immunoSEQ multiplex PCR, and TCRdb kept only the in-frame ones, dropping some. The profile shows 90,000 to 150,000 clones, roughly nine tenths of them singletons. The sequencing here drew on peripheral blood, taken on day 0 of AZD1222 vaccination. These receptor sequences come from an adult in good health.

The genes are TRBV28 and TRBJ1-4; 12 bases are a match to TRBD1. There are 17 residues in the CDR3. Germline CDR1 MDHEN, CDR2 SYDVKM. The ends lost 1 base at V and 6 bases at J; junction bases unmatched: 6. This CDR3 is CASSLSGTGGLDEKLFF. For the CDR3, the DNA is TGTGCCAGCAGTTTATCCGGGACAGGGGGCCTCGATGAAAAACTGTTTTTT.

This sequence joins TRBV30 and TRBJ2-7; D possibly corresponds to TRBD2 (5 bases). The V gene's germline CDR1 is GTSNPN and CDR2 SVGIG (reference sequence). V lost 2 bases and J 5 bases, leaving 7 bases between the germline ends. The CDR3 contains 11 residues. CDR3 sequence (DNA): TGTGCCTGGAGTCGGGGTAACGAGCAGTACTTC. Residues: CAWSRGNEQYF.

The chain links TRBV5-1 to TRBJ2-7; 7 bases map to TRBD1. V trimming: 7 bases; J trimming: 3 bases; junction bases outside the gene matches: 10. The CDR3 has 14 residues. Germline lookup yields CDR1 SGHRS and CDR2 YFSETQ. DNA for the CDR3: TGCGCCAGCCAGCCGACAGGGTCACGCTACGAGCAGTACTTC. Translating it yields CASQPTGSRYEQYF.

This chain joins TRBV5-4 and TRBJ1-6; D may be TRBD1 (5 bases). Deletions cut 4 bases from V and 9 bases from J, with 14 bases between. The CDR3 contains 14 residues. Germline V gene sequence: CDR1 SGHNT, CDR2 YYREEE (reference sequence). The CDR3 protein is CASSQGVKGSPLHF. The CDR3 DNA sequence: TGTGCCAGCAGCCAAGGGGTGAAGGGTTCACCCCTCCACTTT.

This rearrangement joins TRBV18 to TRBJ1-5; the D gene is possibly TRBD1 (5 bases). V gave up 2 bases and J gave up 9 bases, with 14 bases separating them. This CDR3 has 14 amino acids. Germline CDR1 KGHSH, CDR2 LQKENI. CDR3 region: CASSPFQGERPQHF. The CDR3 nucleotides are TGTGCCAGCTCACCATTTCAGGGAGAGCGGCCCCAGCATTTT.

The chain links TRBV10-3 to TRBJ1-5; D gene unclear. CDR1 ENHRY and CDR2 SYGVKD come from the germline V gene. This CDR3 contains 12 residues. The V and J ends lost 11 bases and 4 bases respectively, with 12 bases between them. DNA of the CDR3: TGTGCCGCGGGCGGCCCTAATCAGCCCCAGCATTTT. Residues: CAAGGPNQPQHF.

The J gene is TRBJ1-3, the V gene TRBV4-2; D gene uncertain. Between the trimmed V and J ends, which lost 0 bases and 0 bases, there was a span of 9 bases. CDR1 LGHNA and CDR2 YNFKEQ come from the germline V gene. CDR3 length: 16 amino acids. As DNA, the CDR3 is TGTGCCAGCAGCCAAGATTTGCCCAACTCTGGAAACACCATATATTTT. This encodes CASSQDLPNSGNTIYF.

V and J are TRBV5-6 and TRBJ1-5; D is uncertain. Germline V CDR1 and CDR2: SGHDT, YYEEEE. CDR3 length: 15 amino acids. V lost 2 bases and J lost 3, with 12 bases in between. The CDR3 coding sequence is TGTGCCAGCAGCTTACTGGCCGGGCCCAATCAGCCCCAGCATTTT. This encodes CASSLLAGPNQPQHF.

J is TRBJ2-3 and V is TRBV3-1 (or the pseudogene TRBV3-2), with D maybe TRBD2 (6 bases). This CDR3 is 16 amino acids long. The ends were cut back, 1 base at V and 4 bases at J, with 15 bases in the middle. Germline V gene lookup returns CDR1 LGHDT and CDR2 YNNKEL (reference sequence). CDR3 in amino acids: CASSQASTGAADTQYF. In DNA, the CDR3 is TGTGCCAGCAGCCAAGCGTCGACGGGAGCGGCAGATACGCAGTATTTT.

The DNA of the CDR3 is TGTGCCACCAGCAGAGAACCCGGCAGATCCCGTGGAAACACCATATATTTT. As protein: CATSREPGRSRGNTIYF. This chain connects TRBV15 to TRBJ1-3; D gene ambiguous. This CDR3 contains 17 residues. In germline, CDR1 is LNHNV, CDR2 YYDKDF (reference sequence). V gave up 0 bases and J gave up 3 bases, with 15 bases separating them.

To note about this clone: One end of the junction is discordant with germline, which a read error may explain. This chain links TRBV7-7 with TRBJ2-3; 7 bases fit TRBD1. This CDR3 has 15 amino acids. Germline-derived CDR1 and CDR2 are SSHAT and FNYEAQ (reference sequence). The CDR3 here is CASSLEGAPTDTQYF. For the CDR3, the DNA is TGTGCTAGCAGCTTAGAGGGGGCGCCCACAGATACGCAGTATTTT.

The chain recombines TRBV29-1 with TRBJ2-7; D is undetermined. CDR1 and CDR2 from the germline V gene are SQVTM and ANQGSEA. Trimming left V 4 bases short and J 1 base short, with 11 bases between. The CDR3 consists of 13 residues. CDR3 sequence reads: CSVGETQSYEQYF. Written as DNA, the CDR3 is TGCAGCGTTGGAGAGACCCAGTCCTACGAGCAGTACTTC.

The chain's CDR3 is CASSRAGAEDTQYF. For the CDR3, the DNA is TGCGCCAGCAGTCGAGCGGGAGCGGAAGATACGCAGTATTTT. The chain carries TRBV10-1 and TRBJ2-3, with 8 bases identical to TRBD2. The CDR3 extends over 14 amino acids. Germline CDR1 and CDR2: WNHNN and SYGVQD (reference sequence). Trimming took 5 bases from V and 5 from J; bases not matched to a gene: 6.

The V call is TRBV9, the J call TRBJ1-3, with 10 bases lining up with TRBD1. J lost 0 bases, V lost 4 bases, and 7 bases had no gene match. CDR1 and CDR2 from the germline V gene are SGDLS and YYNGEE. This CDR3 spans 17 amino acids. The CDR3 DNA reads TGTGCCAGCAGCCCGTGGACAGGGGGAAACTCTGGAAACACCATATATTTT. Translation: CASSPWTGGNSGNTIYF.

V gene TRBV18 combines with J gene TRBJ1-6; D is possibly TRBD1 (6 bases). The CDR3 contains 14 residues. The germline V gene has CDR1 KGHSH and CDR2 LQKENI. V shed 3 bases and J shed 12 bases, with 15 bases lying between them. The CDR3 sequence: CASSPIPGHVPLHF. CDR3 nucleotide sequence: TGTGCCAGCTCACCTATACCGGGACACGTACCCCTCCACTTT.

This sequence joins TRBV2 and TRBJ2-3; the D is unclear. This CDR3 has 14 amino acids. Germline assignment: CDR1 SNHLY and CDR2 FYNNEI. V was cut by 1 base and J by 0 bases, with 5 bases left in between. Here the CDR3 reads CASSEVASTDTQYF. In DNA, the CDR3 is TGTGCCAGCAGTGAAGTGGCTAGCACAGATACGCAGTATTTT.

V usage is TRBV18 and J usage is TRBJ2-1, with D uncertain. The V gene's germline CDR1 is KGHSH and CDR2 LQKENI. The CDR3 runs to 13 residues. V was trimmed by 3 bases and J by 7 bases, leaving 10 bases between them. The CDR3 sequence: CASSPGIQNEQFF. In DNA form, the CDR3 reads TGTGCCAGCTCACCTGGGATTCAAAATGAGCAGTTCTTC.

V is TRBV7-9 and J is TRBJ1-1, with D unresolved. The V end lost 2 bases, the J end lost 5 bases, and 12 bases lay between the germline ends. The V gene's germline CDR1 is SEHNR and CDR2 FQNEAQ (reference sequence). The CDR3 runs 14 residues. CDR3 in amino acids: CASSLWLGNTEAFF. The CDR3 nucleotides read TGTGCCAGCAGCTTATGGCTGGGGAATACTGAAGCTTTCTTT.

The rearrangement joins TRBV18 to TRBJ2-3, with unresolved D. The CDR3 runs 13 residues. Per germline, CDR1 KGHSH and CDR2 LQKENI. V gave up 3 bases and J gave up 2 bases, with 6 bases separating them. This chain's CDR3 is CASSPVNTDTQYF. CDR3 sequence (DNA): TGTGCCAGCTCACCCGTCAACACAGATACGCAGTATTTT.

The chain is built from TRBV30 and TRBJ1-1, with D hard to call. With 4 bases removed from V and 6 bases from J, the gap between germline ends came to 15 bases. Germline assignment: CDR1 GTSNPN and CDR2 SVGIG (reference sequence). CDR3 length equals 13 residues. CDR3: CAWNNLAQSEAFF. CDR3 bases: TGTGCCTGGAATAATCTCGCCCAATCTGAAGCTTTCTTT.

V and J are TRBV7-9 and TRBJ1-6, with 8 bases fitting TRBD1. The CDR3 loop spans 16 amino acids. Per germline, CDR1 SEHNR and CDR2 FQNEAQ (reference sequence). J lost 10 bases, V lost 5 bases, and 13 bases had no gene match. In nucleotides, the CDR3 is TGTGCCAGCAGCCAGGTTGCTGGACAGGGACTATCACCCCTCCACTTT. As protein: CASSQVAGQGLSPLHF. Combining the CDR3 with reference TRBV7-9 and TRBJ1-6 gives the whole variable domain DTGVSQNPRHKITKRGQNVTFRCDPISEHNRLYWYRQTLGQGPEFLTYFQNEAQLEKSRLLSDRFSAERPKGSFSTLEIQRTEQGDSAMYLCASSQVAGQGLSPLHFGNGTRLTVT.

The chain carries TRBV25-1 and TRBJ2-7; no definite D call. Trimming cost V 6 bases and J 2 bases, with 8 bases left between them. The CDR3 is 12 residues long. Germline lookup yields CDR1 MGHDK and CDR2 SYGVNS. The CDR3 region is CASSEQTYEQYF. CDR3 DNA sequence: TGTGCCAGCAGCGAACAGACCTACGAGCAGTACTTC.

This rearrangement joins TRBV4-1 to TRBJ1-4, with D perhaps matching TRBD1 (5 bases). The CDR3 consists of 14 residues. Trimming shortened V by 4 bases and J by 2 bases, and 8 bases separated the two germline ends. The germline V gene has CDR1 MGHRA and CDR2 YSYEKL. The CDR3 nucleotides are TGCGCCAGCAGCCGGGACCTTACTAATGAAAAACTGTTTTTT. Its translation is CASSRDLTNEKLFF.

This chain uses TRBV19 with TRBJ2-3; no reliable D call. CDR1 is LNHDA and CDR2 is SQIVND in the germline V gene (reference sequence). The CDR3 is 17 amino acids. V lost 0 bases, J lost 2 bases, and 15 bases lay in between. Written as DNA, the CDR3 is TGTGCCAGTAGTATAGATCATTCGGCCTCCTACACAGATACGCAGTATTTT. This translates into CASSIDHSASYTDTQYF. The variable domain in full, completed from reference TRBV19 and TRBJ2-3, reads DGGITQSPKYLFRKEGQNVTLSCEQNLNHDAMYWYRQDPGQGLRLIYYSQIVNDFQKGDIAEGYSVSREKKESFPLTVTSAQKNPTAFYLCASSIDHSASYTDTQYFGPGTRLTVL.